This record looks at one T cell receptor beta chain sequence and its context. This record comes from a study of blood T cell repertoires in COVID-19. The repertoire was sequenced with immunoSEQ multiplex PCR; TCRdb's copy has only in-frame clones and lacks some. This sample carries about 180,000 clones, just under 80% of them seen once, and the ten largest clones take approximately 7%. Trimming shortened V by 7 bases and J by 3 bases, and 12 bases separated the two germline ends. CDR3 size: 13 residues. Germline CDR1 and CDR2: SNHLY and FYNNEI. The sequenced sample was peripheral blood. The rearrangement uses TRBV2 and TRBJ1-2; D uncertain. This receptor was identified in a man aged 65 to 79 with active or convalescent COVID-19. In DNA, the CDR3 is TGTGCCAGCAAACGCGAGGACTACTATGGCTACACCTTC. Translation: CASKREDYYGYTF.